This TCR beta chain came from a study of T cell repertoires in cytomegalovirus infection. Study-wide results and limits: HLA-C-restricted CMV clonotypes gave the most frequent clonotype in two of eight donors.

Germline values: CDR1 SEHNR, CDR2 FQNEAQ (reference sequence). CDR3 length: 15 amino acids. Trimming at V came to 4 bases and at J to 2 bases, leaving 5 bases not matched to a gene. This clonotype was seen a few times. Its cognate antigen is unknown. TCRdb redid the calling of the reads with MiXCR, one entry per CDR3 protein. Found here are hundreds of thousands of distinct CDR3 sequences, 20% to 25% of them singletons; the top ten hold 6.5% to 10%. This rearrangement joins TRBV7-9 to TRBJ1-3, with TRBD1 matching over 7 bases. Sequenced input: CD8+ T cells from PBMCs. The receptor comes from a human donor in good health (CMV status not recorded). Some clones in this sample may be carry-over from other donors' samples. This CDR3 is CASSSTGLAGNTIYF. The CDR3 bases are TGTGCCAGCAGCTCGACAGGGTTGGCTGGAAACACCATATATTTT.